This TCR beta chain derives from a study of CDR3 diversity in severe acne. TCRdb recomputed calls from the PCR reads with MiXCR, one row per CDR3 protein. The data hold about 84,000 distinct CDR3 sequences, with 50% to 65% observed a single time. The CDR3 sequence is 12 residues long. Trimming took 7 bases from V and 12 from J, leaving 13 bases between them. CDR1 and CDR2 from the germline V gene are SNHLY and FYNNEI. This sequence was found in a male donor in good health, without acne. Material: blood. J is TRBJ1-6 and V is TRBV2, with D possibly being TRBD1 (6 bases). The CDR3 DNA sequence: TGTGCCAGCATCGGAGAGGGGGAACCCCTCCACTTT. Translating it yields CASIGEGEPLHF.